The text below deals with one T cell receptor beta chain. One end of the junction fails to match germline, which may point to a read error. Profiled with immunoSEQ multiplex PCR; TCRdb holds only in-frame clones, not every one. The sample carries 95,000 to 150,000 clones, around 83% recorded once. This sample stems from a study of T cell responses to AZD1222 COVID-19 vaccine. Germline V lookup: CDR1 MGHRA, CDR2 YSYEKL. There are 17 residues in the CDR3. The sample in question was peripheral blood, obtained 28 days after the second AZD1222 dose. The chain combines TRBV4-1 with TRBJ1-2; D is uncertain. This sequence was found in an adult who received the AZD1222 COVID-19 vaccine. CDR3 protein: CASTSTREVVSIVMTFF. The DNA of the CDR3 is TGCGCCAGCACCAGTACACGTGAGGTTGTGAGTATAGTTATGACCTTCTTC.